This is a list of T cell receptor beta chains from one sample in a study of T cells expressing NK-cell markers. Each CDR3 protein gets one entry in TCRdb, which reprocessed the 5' RACE reads and gives no DNA. The sample table sets out some 110,000 distinct CDR3 sequences. The sample was blood T cells: a sorted CD56 or NKG2C T cell subset, CD4+ or CD8+ T cells, or bulk PBMC T cells (not recorded which). Receptors were obtained from a woman between 18 and 75 years old in good health. Both conserved end residues are part of each CDR3. The order of the fields is CDR3 protein, J gene, V gene.

CDR3aa: CASSQEATYEQYF; j_gene: TRBJ2-7; v_gene: TRBV4-2
CDR3aa: CASSLIFRDGADTQYF; j_gene: TRBJ2-3; v_gene: TRBV7-9
CDR3aa: CASSSGLATRYEQYF; j_gene: TRBJ2-7; v_gene: TRBV7-9
CDR3aa: CATSRVLGALYEQYF; j_gene: TRBJ2-7; v_gene: TRBV15
CDR3aa: CASSFKEGDGYTF; j_gene: TRBJ1-2; v_gene: TRBV7-9
CDR3aa: CATSDPARTTYNEQFF; j_gene: TRBJ2-1; v_gene: TRBV24-1
CDR3aa: CASSLALRTSGDNEQFF; j_gene: TRBJ2-1; v_gene: TRBV7-2
CDR3aa: CASSPSGQGLTDTQYF; j_gene: TRBJ2-3; v_gene: TRBV4-3
CDR3aa: CASSSQTGRAVETQYF; j_gene: TRBJ2-5; v_gene: TRBV5-1
CDR3aa: CASSPTGVNEQFF; j_gene: TRBJ2-1; v_gene: TRBV12-3/TRBV12-4
CDR3aa: CSVVGLTPRYEQYF; j_gene: TRBJ2-7; v_gene: TRBV29-1
CDR3aa: CASSEGDTGELFF; j_gene: TRBJ2-2; v_gene: TRBV6-4
CDR3aa: CASSPPGRNTEAFF; j_gene: TRBJ1-1; v_gene: TRBV7-6
CDR3aa: CASSQDPRISEQYF; j_gene: TRBJ2-7; v_gene: TRBV3-1